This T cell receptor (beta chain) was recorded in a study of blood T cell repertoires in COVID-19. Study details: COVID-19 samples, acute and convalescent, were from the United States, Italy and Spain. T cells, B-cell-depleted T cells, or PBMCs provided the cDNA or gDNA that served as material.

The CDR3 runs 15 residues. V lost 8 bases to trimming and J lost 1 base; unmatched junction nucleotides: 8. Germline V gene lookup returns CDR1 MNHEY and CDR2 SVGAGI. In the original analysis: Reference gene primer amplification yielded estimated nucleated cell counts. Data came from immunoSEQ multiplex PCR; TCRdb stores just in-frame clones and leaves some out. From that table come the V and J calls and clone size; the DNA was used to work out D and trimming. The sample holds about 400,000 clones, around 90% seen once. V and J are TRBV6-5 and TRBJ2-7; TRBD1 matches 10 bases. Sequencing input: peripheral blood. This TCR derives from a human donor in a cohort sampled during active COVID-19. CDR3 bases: TGTGCCAGCCGCACCGGGACAGGGGCGTCCTACGAGCAGTACTTC. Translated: CASRTGTGASYEQYF.